This T cell receptor beta chain derives from a study of untreated major depressive disorder. Profiling relied on immunoSEQ multiplex PCR, and the TCRdb table lists in-frame clones only, not all of them. The sample shows under 15,000 clones, 75% to 95% of them seen only once. About this clone itself: Its antigen is as yet unknown.

Study-level points and caveats: CD4+ T cells from depressed patients used TRBV05-01 (Vbeta 5.1) more often than controls. TRBV25-01 and TRBV02-01 usage differences were not statistically significant.

Trimming left V 5 bases short and J 4 bases short, with 21 bases between. CDR3 length: 16 residues. Per germline, CDR1 MNHEY and CDR2 SMNVEV (reference sequence). The chain uses TRBV27 and TRBJ2-7; weak D call: TRBD2 (7 bases). Source material: CD4+ T cells from PBMCs. The TCR originated in a woman between 25 and 40 years old with major depressive disorder. The CDR3 loop reads CASSRGERGGTYEQYF. As DNA, the CDR3 is TGTGCCAGCAGTAGGGGGGAGCGGGGCGGGACATACGAGCAGTACTTC.